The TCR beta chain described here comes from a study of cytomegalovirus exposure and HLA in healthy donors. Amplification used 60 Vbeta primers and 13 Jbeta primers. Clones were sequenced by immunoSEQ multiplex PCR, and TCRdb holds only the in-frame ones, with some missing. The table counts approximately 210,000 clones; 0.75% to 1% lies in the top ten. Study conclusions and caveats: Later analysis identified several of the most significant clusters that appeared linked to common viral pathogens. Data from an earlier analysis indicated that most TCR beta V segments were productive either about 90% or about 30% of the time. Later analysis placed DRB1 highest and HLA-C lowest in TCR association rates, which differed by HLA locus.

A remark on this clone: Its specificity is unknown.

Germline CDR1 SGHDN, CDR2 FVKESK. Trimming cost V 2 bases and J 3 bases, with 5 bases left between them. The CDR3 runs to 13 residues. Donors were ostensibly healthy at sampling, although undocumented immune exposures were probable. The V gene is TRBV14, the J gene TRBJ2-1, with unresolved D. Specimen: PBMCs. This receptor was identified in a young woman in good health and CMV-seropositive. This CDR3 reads CASSQSLYNEQFF. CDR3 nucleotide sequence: TGTGCCAGCAGCCAATCCCTCTACAATGAGCAGTTCTTC.